This T cell receptor beta chain was profiled in a study of T cell responses to AZD1222 COVID-19 vaccine. Broader study findings: Vaccination with two AZD1222 doses was followed by a rise in Spike-specific TCR breadth and depth. Regions left unmutated in variants are reportedly the target of nearly half of spike-specific TCRs. Donors in the cohort were predominantly white British and more often female, and clonal diversity was possibly underestimated.

A remark on this clone: What it binds is unknown.

The data were produced by immunoSEQ multiplex PCR, yet TCRdb's version contains in-frame clones alone and is incomplete. This sample has around 100,000 clones, with 91% found just once. Sequenced here: peripheral blood, sampled on day 0 of AZD1222 vaccination. This receptor was taken from an adult in good health.

The CDR3 region has the DNA TGCGCCAGCAGCCGCGGGGCGGGGACTGAAGCTTTCTTT. Protein: CASSRGAGTEAFF. The chain has TRBV5-1 and TRBJ1-1; the D gene is possibly TRBD1 (5 bases). The CDR3 consists of 13 residues. V lost 4 bases, J lost 5 bases, and 12 bases lay in between. Germline CDR1 and CDR2: SGHRS and YFSETQ. Complete variable domain (other parts from reference TRBV5-1 and TRBJ1-1): KAGVTQTPRYLIKTRGQQVTLSCSPISGHRSVSWYQQTPGQGLQFLFEYFSETQRNKGNFPGRFSGRQFSNSRSEMNVSTLELGDSALYLCASSRGAGTEAFFGQGTRLTVV.